These 27 T cell receptor beta chains share one sample of origin, sequenced in a study of OX40 agonist ivuxolimab in advanced cancers. The receptor library was made with the immunoSEQ multiplex PCR assay. TCRdb mirrors the immuneACCESS table, restricted to in-frame sequences. Some clones are absent from its copies; in checked studies, under half trace to an unresolved V gene, and the reason for the others is unknown. The sample table records nearly 80,000 clones; about 83% of these occur just once. The ten most abundant clones make up roughly 25% of the sample. Sequencing was performed on CD4+ or CD8+ T cells sorted from blood, taken in a trial of the OX40 agonist ivuxolimab. These receptors were obtained from an adult with an advanced solid tumor such as melanoma, head and neck, liver or kidney cancer.

This chain connects TRBV5-1 to TRBJ2-5, with D hard to call. The J call may be mistaken, given a closer DNA end match to TRBJ2-7. CDR3 size: 13 residues. CDR1 and CDR2 from the germline V gene are SGHRS and YFSETQ. CDR3 in amino acids: CASSLGGFYEQYF. The DNA of the CDR3 is TGCGCCAGCAGCTTGGGGGGATTTTACGAGCAGTACTTC.

This chain joins TRBV30 and TRBJ2-5, with a tentative D call TRBD2 (6 bases). The germline V gene encodes CDR1 GTSNPN and CDR2 SVGIG (reference sequence). The CDR3 runs to 13 residues. The ends were cut back, 4 bases at V and 4 bases at J, with 13 bases in the middle. CDR3 sequence (DNA): TGTGCCTGGACCTCTGGAGGGAGAGAGACCCAGTACTTC. It yields the protein CAWTSGGRETQYF.

V gene TRBV30 combines with J gene TRBJ1-5; a possible D gene is TRBD1 (6 bases). The germline V gene has CDR1 GTSNPN and CDR2 SVGIG (reference sequence). This CDR3 is built from 16 residues. Trimming removed 2 bases from V and 7 bases from J, with 21 bases in between. CDR3 in DNA: TGTGCCTGGAGTCCACGACAGGTCCCCCCCGAACAGCCCCAGCATTTT. Protein product: CAWSPRQVPPEQPQHF.

The table lists this clone with a count of one. The chain is built from TRBV6-1 and TRBJ2-3; 8 bases agree with TRBD2. CDR1 MNHNS and CDR2 SASEGT come from the germline V gene. J was trimmed by 4 bases and V by 4 bases; bases with no gene match: 10. The CDR3 is made up of 16 amino acids. The CDR3 DNA follows: TGTGCCAGCAGTGGACCAGCGGGAGTCGGCGCAGATACGCAGTATTTT. The encoded protein is CASSGPAGVGADTQYF.

The chain combines TRBV6-6 with TRBJ2-7, with a possible D match to TRBD1 (6 bases). Germline V gene data show CDR1 as MNHNY and CDR2 as SVGAGI (reference sequence). This CDR3 has 15 residues. Deletions cut 4 bases from V and 4 bases from J, with 17 bases between. DNA for the CDR3: TGTGCCAGCAGTTCGACAGGACGGAAGGGTTACGAGCAGTACTTC. Translation: CASSSTGRKGYEQYF.

This chain links TRBV18 with TRBJ2-1; 10 nucleotides align to TRBD2. CDR3 length: 16 amino acids. After removal of 5 bases from V and 6 bases from J, the junction contained 10 bases not matched to a gene. The germline V gene has CDR1 KGHSH and CDR2 LQKENI. CDR3 bases: TGTGCCAGCTCATTGTTGCCGGGACTAGCGCCCAATGAGCAGTTCTTC. Its protein is CASSLLPGLAPNEQFF.

The chain uses TRBV5-4 and TRBJ2-1; 12 nucleotides align to TRBD2. V trimming: 3 bases; J trimming: 0 bases; junction bases outside the gene matches: 7. The CDR3 contains 18 residues. CDR1 and CDR2 (germline): SGHNT, YYREEE (reference sequence). The CDR3 DNA reads TGTGCCAGCAGCTCACAATTGACTAGCGGGAGCTCCTACAATGAGCAGTTCTTC. Translating gives CASSSQLTSGSSYNEQFF.

The rearrangement links TRBV5-6 to TRBJ2-7; D might be TRBD1 or TRBD2, each matching 5 bases. With 2 bases removed from V and 2 bases from J, the gap between germline ends came to 17 bases. The CDR3 has 16 amino acids. Germline CDR1 is SGHDT and CDR2 is YYEEEE. The CDR3: CASSLYDPGRTYEQYF. As DNA, the CDR3 is TGTGCCAGCAGCTTATACGATCCGGGACGGACCTACGAGCAGTACTTC.

V gene TRBV28 combines with J gene TRBJ2-7, with 9 nucleotides matching TRBD1. V trimming: 6 bases; J trimming: 5 bases; junction bases outside the gene matches: 8. Germline CDR1 MDHEN, CDR2 SYDVKM. The CDR3 sequence is 14 residues long. DNA for the CDR3: TGTGCCAGCAGATCCGGGACAGGGACCCACGAGCAGTACTTC. It specifies CASRSGTGTHEQYF.

The chain carries TRBV6-4 and TRBJ2-1, with D perhaps given as TRBD1 or TRBD2 (5 bases each). CDR1 is MRHNA and CDR2 is SNTAGT in the germline V gene. The CDR3 spans 13 residues. V lost 4 bases, J lost 12 bases, and 16 bases lay in between. DNA of the CDR3: TGTGCCAGCAGTGTAGATGGGGGAGTTGGGCAGTTCTTC. Translating gives CASSVDGGVGQFF.

The V gene is TRBV19, the J gene TRBJ2-1; 7 bases agree with TRBD1. The CDR3 consists of 15 residues. Trimming cost V 1 base and J 0 bases; bases outside gene matches: 0. Germline V lookup: CDR1 LNHDA, CDR2 SQIVND (reference sequence). The CDR3 DNA follows: TGTGCCAGTAGTATAGGACAGGGCTCCTACAATGAGCAGTTCTTC. It yields the protein CASSIGQGSYNEQFF.

The chain has TRBV18 and TRBJ1-1, with D perhaps TRBD1 (5 bases). This CDR3 is 13 amino acids long. V lost 3 bases and J lost 7, with 12 bases in between. Per germline, CDR1 KGHSH and CDR2 LQKENI. CDR3 region: CASSPARDGEAFF. The CDR3 nucleotides read TGTGCCAGCTCACCTGCAAGGGACGGTGAAGCTTTCTTT.

The chain carries TRBV13 and TRBJ2-5, with unresolved D. The J call may be in error: the DNA end matches TRBJ2-7 better. CDR1 is PRHDT, CDR2 FYEKMQ, per germline (reference sequence). The CDR3 has 12 amino acids. The CDR3 region has the DNA TGTGCCAGCAGCTTAGGACGGCGCGAGCAGTACTTC. This sequence encodes CASSLGRREQYF.

The chain recombines TRBV6-6 with TRBJ2-1; D gene ambiguous. Germline loops: CDR1 MNHNY, CDR2 SVGAGI (reference sequence). CDR3 length: 13 amino acids. V was cut by 10 bases and J by 8 bases, with 18 bases left in between. The CDR3 DNA is TGTGCCATCAACGAGCACGCTGGGGATGAGCAGTTCTTC. It is translated as CAINEHAGDEQFF.

The chain uses TRBV11-2 and TRBJ1-1; TRBD1 might be the D (5 bases). V lost 1 base, J lost 0 bases, and 9 bases lay in between. Per germline, CDR1 SGHAT and CDR2 FQNNGV. The CDR3 has 15 residues. The CDR3, as DNA: TGTGCCAGCAGCTTAGGTTCGGACATGAACACTGAAGCTTTCTTT. It specifies CASSLGSDMNTEAFF.

The V call is TRBV5-5, the J call TRBJ2-1; the D is unclear. CDR3 length: 14 residues. In germline, CDR1 is SGHKS, CDR2 YYEKEE (reference sequence). Trimming took 4 bases from V and 5 from J, leaving 13 bases between them. DNA for the CDR3: TGTGCCAGCAGCCCGAGACCACGGGACAATGAGCAGTTCTTC. The encoded protein is CASSPRPRDNEQFF.

This chain joins TRBV4-1 and TRBJ2-5, with 14 bases that match TRBD2. The CDR3 is made up of 18 amino acids. After removal of 3 bases from V and 5 bases from J, the junction contained 11 bases not matched to a gene. Germline lookup yields CDR1 MGHRA and CDR2 YSYEKL. In nucleotides, the CDR3 is TGCGCCAGCAGCCACTCCGGGACTAGCGGGGGTGGTGGGGAGACCCAGTACTTC. It translates to CASSHSGTSGGGGETQYF.

V usage is TRBV6-1 and J usage is TRBJ1-4; 9 positions agree with TRBD1. The CDR3 is 15 amino acids. The V gene's germline CDR1 is MNHNS and CDR2 SASEGT. Germline trimming cut 8 bases from V and 1 base from J; bases unmatched to any gene: 5. The CDR3, as DNA: TGTGCCAGCGGGGACAGGGTCGGAACTAATGAAAAACTGTTTTTT. Amino acids: CASGDRVGTNEKLFF.

This clone has just a few counts. This rearrangement joins TRBV2 to TRBJ1-5; no clear D gene. Trimming removed 6 bases from V and 0 bases from J, with 9 bases in between. The length of the CDR3 is 14 residues. CDR1 is SNHLY, CDR2 FYNNEI, per germline. CDR3 sequence: CASRDRYSNQPQHF. The CDR3 bases are TGTGCCAGCAGAGATAGATATAGCAATCAGCCCCAGCATTTT.

The CDR3 DNA reads TGTGCCAGCAGCCTAGTTGGGGCTGAAGCTTTCTTT. Its translation: CASSLVGAEAFF. The V call is TRBV6-6, the J call TRBJ1-1, with no clear D. The CDR3 totals 12 residues. Germline-derived CDR1 and CDR2 are MNHNY and SVGAGI (reference sequence). Between the trimmed V and J ends, which lost 6 bases and 6 bases, there was a span of 11 bases.

The rearrangement joins TRBV4-3 to TRBJ1-1; D perhaps matches TRBD1 (5 bases). The CDR3 spans 16 residues. The germline CDR1 and CDR2 sequences are LGHNA and YSLEER. V was shortened by 0 bases and J by 2 bases, with 13 bases between the two germline ends. CDR3 sequence (DNA): TGCGCCAGCAGCCAAGATAGGGGCACTTTAAACACTGAAGCTTTCTTT. Translating it yields CASSQDRGTLNTEAFF.

This chain links TRBV23-1 with TRBJ1-2; the match to TRBD1 covers 8 bases. TRBV23-1 is identified as an open reading frame with a role that is uncertain. The ends lost 4 bases at V and 3 bases at J; junction bases unmatched: 4. CDR3 length: 14 residues. CDR3 sequence: CASSRDRNYYGYTF. CDR3 in DNA: TGCGCCAGCAGTCGGGACAGGAACTACTATGGCTACACCTTC.

The chain links TRBV5-1 to TRBJ2-3; D gene ambiguous. V lost 2 bases to trimming and J lost 0 bases, with 10 bases between them. Looked up from germline, CDR1 is SGHRS and CDR2 is YFSETQ. This CDR3 has 15 residues. The DNA of the CDR3 is TGCGCCAGCAGCTTCCGAATCGGTAGCACAGATACGCAGTATTTT. This codes for CASSFRIGSTDTQYF.

The chain recombines TRBV30 with TRBJ1-1, with D maybe TRBD1 (5 bases). Looked up from germline, CDR1 is GTSNPN and CDR2 is SVGIG (reference sequence). The CDR3 contains 13 residues. V gave up 3 bases and J gave up 5 bases, with 13 bases separating them. The CDR3 coding sequence is TGTGCCTGGAGAGGCAGGGCGAGGACTGAAGCTTTCTTT. Its translation: CAWRGRARTEAFF.

The chain combines TRBV12-5 with TRBJ1-1; tentatively, D is TRBD1 (6 bases). CDR1 and CDR2 from the germline V gene are LGHNT and FRNRAP. This CDR3 is built from 12 residues. Trimming removed 6 bases from V and 6 bases from J, with 11 bases in between. The CDR3 protein is CASGEQGSEAFF. In DNA form, the CDR3 reads TGTGCTAGTGGCGAACAGGGTTCTGAAGCTTTCTTT.

This clone is a singleton in its sample. CDR3 nucleotide sequence: TGTGCCAGTAGTCCAGGGACAGGTTTAAGCTCCTACAATGAGCAGTTCTTC. Amino acids: CASSPGTGLSSYNEQFF. The chain couples TRBV19 to TRBJ2-1, with TRBD1 identical over 8 bases. CDR1 and CDR2 from the germline V gene are LNHDA and SQIVND (reference sequence). This CDR3 region has 17 residues. With V trimmed by 5 bases and J by 0 bases, 9 bases remained unmatched.

V usage is TRBV6-1 and J usage is TRBJ2-3; TRBD1 agrees at 9 bases. The trim removed 1 base at V and 5 bases at J, leaving 4 bases unmatched. CDR1 is MNHNS and CDR2 is SASEGT in the germline V gene. This CDR3 contains 15 residues. DNA for the CDR3: TGTGCCAGCAGTGAAGGGCGACAGGGGGGAGATACGCAGTATTTT. The encoded protein is CASSEGRQGGDTQYF.